This T cell receptor beta chain was obtained from a study of T cell changes during pregnancy in multiple sclerosis. Libraries were prepared by immunoSEQ multiplex PCR; TCRdb keeps only in-frame clonotypes and omits some of them. In the table there are around 36,000 clones, 75% to 95% of which are singletons. Germline CDR1 is MNHEY and CDR2 is SMNVEV (reference sequence). The CDR3 contains 16 residues. With 5 bases clipped from V and 1 base from J, the junction kept 9 bases outside the gene matches. This TCR was recovered from a female donor with multiple sclerosis, enrolled in a pregnancy study. J is TRBJ2-3 and V is TRBV27; 7 bases agree with TRBD1. The sequencing here drew on CD8+ T cells from peripheral blood mononuclear cells, taken before pregnancy. The CDR3 bases are TGTGCCAGCAGTCCTGGACAGGTCCTGGGCACAGATACGCAGTATTTT. Its protein is CASSPGQVLGTDTQYF.